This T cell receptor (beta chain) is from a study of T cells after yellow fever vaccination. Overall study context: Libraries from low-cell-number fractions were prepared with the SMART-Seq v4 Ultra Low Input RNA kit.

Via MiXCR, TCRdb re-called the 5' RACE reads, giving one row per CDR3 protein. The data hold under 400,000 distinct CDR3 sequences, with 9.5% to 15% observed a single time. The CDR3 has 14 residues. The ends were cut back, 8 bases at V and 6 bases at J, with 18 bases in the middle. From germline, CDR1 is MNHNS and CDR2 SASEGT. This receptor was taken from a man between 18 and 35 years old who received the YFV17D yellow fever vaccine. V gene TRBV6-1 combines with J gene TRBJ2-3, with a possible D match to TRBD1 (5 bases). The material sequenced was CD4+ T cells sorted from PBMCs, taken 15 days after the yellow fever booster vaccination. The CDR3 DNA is TGTGCCAGCTCTCACGACAGATTTCGCGATACGCAGTATTTT. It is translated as CASSHDRFRDTQYF.